One and the same sample provided the 13 T cell receptor beta chains below, sequenced in a study of T cell repertoires in ileal Crohn's disease. This table comes from immunoSEQ multiplex PCR, and its TCRdb copy is limited to in-frame clones, with some not included. The sample contains around 13,000 clones, around 70% of which appear only once. Time point: neoterminal ileum biopsy at postoperative endoscopy, about 6 months after surgery. Sequencing was carried out using ileal tissue. These receptors originate from an adult with Crohn's disease.

This chain uses TRBV6-1 with TRBJ1-6; TRBD1 is a possible D gene (5 bases). The CDR3 consists of 14 residues. Germline lookup yields CDR1 MNHNS and CDR2 SASEGT. V shed 4 bases and J shed 8 bases, with 12 bases lying between them. CDR3 in amino acids: CASSGDAGDSPLHF. The CDR3 DNA follows: TGTGCCAGCAGTGGGGACGCTGGGGATTCACCCCTCCACTTT.

The rearrangement joins TRBV19 to TRBJ2-7; 7 nucleotides agree with TRBD2. Looked up from germline, CDR1 is LNHDA and CDR2 is SQIVND (reference sequence). V shed 6 bases and J 7 bases; nucleotides not matched to a gene: 9. The CDR3 sequence is 13 residues long. The CDR3 bases are TGTGCCAGTAGCACGGGCTTCGGGAGGGAGCAGTACTTC. Its translation: CASSTGFGREQYF.

This chain uses TRBV25-1 with TRBJ1-2; 8 bases are shared with TRBD1. CDR1 and CDR2 from the germline V gene are MGHDK and SYGVNS. J was trimmed by 5 bases and V by 2 bases; bases with no gene match: 4. CDR3 length: 14 amino acids. The chain's CDR3 is CASSEPTGGYGYTF. The CDR3, as DNA: TGTGCCAGCAGTGAACCAACAGGGGGTTATGGCTACACCTTC.

J is TRBJ1-2 and V is TRBV30, with 8 bases matching TRBD1. This CDR3 is built from 13 residues. The V segment lost 0 bases and the J segment 8 bases; nucleotides outside the gene matches: 5. Germline V gives CDR1 GTSNPN, CDR2 SVGIG (reference sequence). DNA of the CDR3: TGTGCCTGGAGTGTAGGAGCAGGGGGCGGCTACACCTTC. It codes for CAWSVGAGGGYTF.

This clone is medium-sized. Written as DNA, the CDR3 is TGTGCCAGCAGTCCATGGGGACAGGGGGAGAGGCAGCCCCAGCATTTT. This gives the protein CASSPWGQGERQPQHF. The rearrangement links TRBV28 to TRBJ1-5, with 11 bases that match TRBD1. This CDR3 has 16 residues. The trim removed 5 bases at V and 7 bases at J, leaving 10 bases unmatched. Germline CDR1 reads MDHEN; CDR2 reads SYDVKM.

This clone showed up just once. V and J are TRBV5-6 and TRBJ2-3; D gene uncertain. CDR3 length equals 13 residues. The V and J ends lost 0 bases and 8 bases respectively, with 10 bases between them. Germline CDR1 reads SGHDT; CDR2 reads YYEEEE. CDR3 nucleotides: TGTGCCAGCAGCTTGGGGGAAGGGCGTACGCAGTATTTT. Translating gives CASSLGEGRTQYF.

This clone was picked up one time. The chain uses TRBV2 and TRBJ2-5, with 8 bases lining up with TRBD2. The V gene end was trimmed by 2 bases and the J gene end by 4 bases; junction bases not matched to a gene: 6. Germline V gives CDR1 SNHLY, CDR2 FYNNEI. The CDR3 has 15 amino acids. The CDR3 spells CASSETGGGTETQYF. For the CDR3, the DNA is TGTGCCAGCAGTGAAACGGGCGGGGGGACAGAGACCCAGTACTTC.

The chain links TRBV6-6 to TRBJ1-6; a possible D gene is TRBD1 (5 bases). The CDR3 sequence is 13 residues long. Germline CDR1 reads MNHNY; CDR2 reads SVGAGI (reference sequence). The DNA for the CDR3 is TGTGCGATCAGTGGGGGAGTTGATTCACCCCTCCACTTT. Protein product: CAISGGVDSPLHF.

This chain links TRBV14 with TRBJ1-1, with 7 bases identical to TRBD1. Germline V CDR1 and CDR2: SGHDN, FVKESK. V gave up 4 bases and J gave up 4 bases; unmatched junction bases: 6. The CDR3 extends over 14 amino acids. CDR3 amino acids: CASSRNRGTTEAFF. The CDR3 DNA is TGTGCCAGCAGCCGAAACAGGGGTACCACTGAAGCTTTCTTT.

This chain connects TRBV28 to TRBJ1-1; possibly TRBD1 for D (6 bases). The CDR3 extends over 15 amino acids. The germline gives CDR1 MDHEN, CDR2 SYDVKM. The V and J ends lost 5 bases and 6 bases respectively, with 19 bases between them. CDR3 residues: CASSTRGLGVAEAFF. In nucleotides, the CDR3 is TGTGCCAGCAGTACCAGGGGCTTGGGCGTCGCTGAAGCTTTCTTT.

Only one count was recorded for this clone. CDR3 region: CASRRAATPLSTDTQYF. As DNA, the CDR3 is TGTGCCAGCAGGAGGGCGGCGACACCGCTTAGCACAGATACGCAGTATTTT. The chain has TRBV4-2 and TRBJ2-3, with D maybe TRBD2 (5 bases). The CDR3 has 17 residues. The V gene's germline CDR1 is LGHNA and CDR2 YNFKEQ. Trimming left V 6 bases short and J 0 bases short, with 19 bases between.

This clone was seen a few times. The V call is TRBV5-1, the J call TRBJ2-1; D might be TRBD1 (6 bases). This CDR3 contains 16 residues. Germline CDR1 and CDR2: SGHRS and YFSETQ. V was pared by 4 bases and J by 1 base, with 15 bases between. The CDR3 is CASSAGQQLSYNEQFF. CDR3 nucleotide sequence: TGCGCCAGCAGCGCCGGACAGCAACTGTCCTACAATGAGCAGTTCTTC.

The gene calls are TRBV6-1 and TRBJ2-7; tentative D call: TRBD1 (5 bases). The CDR3 spans 14 residues. V lost 2 bases and J 4 bases, leaving 12 bases between the germline ends. Per germline, CDR1 MNHNS and CDR2 SASEGT. CDR3 nucleotide sequence: TGTGCCAGCAGTGAACAGGGTGGTCCATACGAGCAGTACTTC. It specifies CASSEQGGPYEQYF.